This T cell receptor beta chain was recorded in a study of shared clonotypes between healthy human individuals. All participating donors were Caucasian adults from Nashville, Tennessee. Trimming removed 1 base from V and 3 bases from J, with 1 base in between. Per germline, CDR1 SGHTA and CDR2 FQGNSA. The CDR3 is made up of 11 amino acids. This table comes from immunoSEQ multiplex PCR, and its TCRdb copy is limited to in-frame clones, with some not included. The sample comprises fewer than 400,000 clones, about 74% of which are singletons, and about a tenth rests with the top ten. Sequencing used memory CD4+ T cells sorted from blood. Described subset: CD45RA-negative fraction. This clonotype originated in a man aged 30 to 45 in good health. The gene calls are TRBV7-2 and TRBJ2-7; D not resolved. The CDR3 region is CASSLDYEQYF. Written as DNA, the CDR3 is TGTGCCAGCAGCTTAGACTACGAGCAGTACTTC.